Included here is one T cell receptor beta chain sequence, with context. In germline, CDR1 is ENHRY, CDR2 SYGVKD. Trimming took 2 bases from V and 7 from J; bases not matched to a gene: 7. The CDR3 is 15 residues long. The sample originates from a study of T cells in Graves' hyperthyroidism and ophthalmopathy. Study overall: Staff took peripheral blood when the initial diagnosis was made, before any treatment began.

Graves' hyperthyroidism is called stable when ophthalmopathy does not progress within 18 months. It was RNA transcripts that yielded the amplified TCR beta CDR3 regions. When the TCR CDR3 underwent first-round RT-PCR, the HTBI primer set was used. TCRdb processed the multiplex PCR reads anew with MiXCR; each CDR3 protein has one entry. The sample consists of about 560,000 distinct CDR3 sequences, about a sixth of them appearing once. The rearrangement links TRBV10-3 to TRBJ1-4; TRBD1 matches 7 bases. The TCR originated in a woman aged 18-29 years with Graves' hyperthyroidism. Sequencing was carried out using blood. CDR3 loop: CAISEGTVGGEKLFF. The CDR3 DNA follows: TGTGCCATCAGTGAGGGGACAGTCGGTGGTGAAAAACTGTTTTTT.